This TCR beta chain was obtained from a study of Ad26.COV2.S vaccination and SARS-CoV-2 variants. Assay used: immunoSEQ multiplex PCR; TCRdb lists only in-frame clones, some missing. The sample lists about 180,000 clones, roughly nine tenths occurring once. Here the sequenced sample was peripheral blood, taken after recovery from COVID-19. The clonotype originates from a human donor who had recovered from COVID-19.

The CDR3 protein is CATSRPGQLNTEAFF. In nucleotides, the CDR3 is TGTGCCACCAGCAGGCCGGGACAGCTGAACACTGAAGCTTTCTTT. The chain joins TRBV15 to TRBJ1-1, with TRBD1 identical over 7 bases. This CDR3 spans 15 amino acids. CDR1 and CDR2 from the germline V gene are LNHNV and YYDKDF (reference sequence). Losses at the gene ends were 3 bases for V and 0 bases for J; bases not matched to a gene: 4. Based on the CDR3 plus reference TRBV15 and TRBJ1-1, the full variable domain is DAMVIQNPRYQVTQFGKPVTLSCSQTLNHNVMYWYQQKSSQAPKLLFHYYDKDFNNEADTPDNFQSRRPNTSFCFLDIRSPGLGDTAMYLCATSRPGQLNTEAFFGQGTRLTVV.